This T cell receptor beta chain is drawn from a study of T cell responses to AZD1222 COVID-19 vaccine. Assay: immunoSEQ multiplex PCR; the TCRdb copy retains only in-frame clones and omits some. In the table there are 150,000 to 200,000 clones, around 90% of which are singletons. This CDR3 region has 15 residues. In germline, CDR1 is SGHRS, CDR2 YFSETQ. V lost 0 bases to trimming and J lost 3 bases; unmatched junction nucleotides: 3. The clonotype was recovered from an adult who received the MenACWY meningococcal vaccine as a control. The gene calls are TRBV5-1 and TRBJ1-1; 9 nucleotides agree with TRBD1. The sequenced sample was peripheral blood, obtained 28 days after the second dose of the MenACWY control vaccine. The CDR3 is CASSLADRGDTEAFF. The DNA for the CDR3 is TGCGCCAGCAGCTTGGCTGACAGGGGGGACACTGAAGCTTTCTTT.